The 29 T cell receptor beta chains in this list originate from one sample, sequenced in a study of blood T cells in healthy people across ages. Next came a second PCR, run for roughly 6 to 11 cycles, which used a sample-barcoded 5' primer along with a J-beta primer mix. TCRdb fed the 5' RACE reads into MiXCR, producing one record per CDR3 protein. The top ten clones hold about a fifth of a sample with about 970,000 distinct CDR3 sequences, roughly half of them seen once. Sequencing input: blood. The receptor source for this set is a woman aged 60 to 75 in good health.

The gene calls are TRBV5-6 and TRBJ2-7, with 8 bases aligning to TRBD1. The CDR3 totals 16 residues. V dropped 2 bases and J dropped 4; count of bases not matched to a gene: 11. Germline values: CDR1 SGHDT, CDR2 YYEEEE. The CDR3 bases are TGTGCCAGCAGCTTCCTTTCCCAGGGGGCATCTTACGAGCAGTACTTC. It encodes CASSFLSQGASYEQYF.

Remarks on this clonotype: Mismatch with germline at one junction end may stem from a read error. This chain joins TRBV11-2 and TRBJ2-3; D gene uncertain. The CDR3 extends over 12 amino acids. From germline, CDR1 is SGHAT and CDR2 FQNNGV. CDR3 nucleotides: TGTGCCGGCAGCCCCCAAATGGATACGCAGTATTTT. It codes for CAGSPQMDTQYF.

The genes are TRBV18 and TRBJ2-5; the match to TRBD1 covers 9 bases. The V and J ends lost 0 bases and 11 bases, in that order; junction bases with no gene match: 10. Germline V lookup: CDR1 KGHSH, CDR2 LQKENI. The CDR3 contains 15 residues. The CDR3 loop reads CASSPPGQGIHEQYF. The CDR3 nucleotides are TGTGCCAGCTCACCACCGGGACAGGGAATACATGAGCAGTACTTC.

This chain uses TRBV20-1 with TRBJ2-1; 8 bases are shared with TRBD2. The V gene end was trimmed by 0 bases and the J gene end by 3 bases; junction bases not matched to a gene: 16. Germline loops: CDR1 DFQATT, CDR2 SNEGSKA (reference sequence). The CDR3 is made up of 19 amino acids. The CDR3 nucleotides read TGCAGTGCTAGAGATAAAGAGGGCCGAGCGGGAGAAATCTACAATGAGCAGTTCTTC. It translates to CSARDKEGRAGEIYNEQFF.

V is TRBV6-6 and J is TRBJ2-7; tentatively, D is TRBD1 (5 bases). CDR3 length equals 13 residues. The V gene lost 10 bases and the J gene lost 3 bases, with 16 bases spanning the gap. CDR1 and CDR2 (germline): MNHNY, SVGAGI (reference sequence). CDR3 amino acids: CATKGALFYEQYF. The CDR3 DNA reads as TGTGCCACCAAAGGGGCCCTTTTCTACGAGCAGTACTTC.

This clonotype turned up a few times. CDR3 nucleotide sequence: TGTGCCAGCAGTTACCGGCAGGGGCTTGGCTACACCTTC. The encoded protein is CASSYRQGLGYTF. The genes are TRBV6-5 and TRBJ1-2; the D gene is possibly TRBD1 (6 bases). The germline V gene has CDR1 MNHEY and CDR2 SVGAGI. Trimming cost V 2 bases and J 7 bases, with 11 bases left between them. This CDR3 region has 13 residues.

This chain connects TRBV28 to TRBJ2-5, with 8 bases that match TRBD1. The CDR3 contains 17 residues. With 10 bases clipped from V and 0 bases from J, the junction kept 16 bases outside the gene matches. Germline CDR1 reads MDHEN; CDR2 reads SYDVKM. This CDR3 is CATSRTGSVSYQETQYF. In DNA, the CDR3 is TGTGCCACCTCGAGGACAGGGAGTGTTAGCTACCAAGAGACCCAGTACTTC.

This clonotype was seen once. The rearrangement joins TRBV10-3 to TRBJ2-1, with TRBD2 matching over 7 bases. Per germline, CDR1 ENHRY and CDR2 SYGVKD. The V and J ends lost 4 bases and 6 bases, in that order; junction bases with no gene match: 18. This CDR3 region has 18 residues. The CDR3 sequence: CAISGDGLGSLLGNEQFF. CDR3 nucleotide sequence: TGTGCCATCAGTGGGGACGGACTAGGTTCGTTGCTGGGCAATGAGCAGTTCTTC.

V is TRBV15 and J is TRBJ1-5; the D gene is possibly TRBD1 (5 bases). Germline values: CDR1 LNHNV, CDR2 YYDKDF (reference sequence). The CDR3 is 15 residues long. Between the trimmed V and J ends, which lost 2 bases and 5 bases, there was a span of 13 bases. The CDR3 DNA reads TGTGCCACCAGCAGAAAGTCAGGGATCGATCAGCCCCAGCATTTT. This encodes CATSRKSGIDQPQHF.

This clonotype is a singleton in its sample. The CDR3 here is CASSLYPTGSNTGELFF. DNA for the CDR3: TGTGCCAGCAGCTTATACCCAACAGGGTCGAACACCGGGGAGCTGTTTTTT. The chain couples TRBV11-2 to TRBJ2-2, with D perhaps matching TRBD1 (6 bases). V was pared by 2 bases and J by 0 bases, with 13 bases between. The CDR3 spans 17 residues. Germline assignment: CDR1 SGHAT and CDR2 FQNNGV.

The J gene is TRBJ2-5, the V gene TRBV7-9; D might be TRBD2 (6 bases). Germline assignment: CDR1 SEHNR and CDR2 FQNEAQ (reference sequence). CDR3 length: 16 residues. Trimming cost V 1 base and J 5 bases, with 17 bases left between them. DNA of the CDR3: TGTGCCAGCAGCTTAGTGGCTTGGGGGGATGGTGAGACCCAGTACTTC. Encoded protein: CASSLVAWGDGETQYF.

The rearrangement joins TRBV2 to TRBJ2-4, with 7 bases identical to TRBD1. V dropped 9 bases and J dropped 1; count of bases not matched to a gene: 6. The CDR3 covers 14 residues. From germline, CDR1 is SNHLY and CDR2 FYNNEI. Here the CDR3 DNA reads TGTGCCAGTCGCGAGGGACAGGCCAAAAACATTCAGTACTTC. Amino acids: CASREGQAKNIQYF.

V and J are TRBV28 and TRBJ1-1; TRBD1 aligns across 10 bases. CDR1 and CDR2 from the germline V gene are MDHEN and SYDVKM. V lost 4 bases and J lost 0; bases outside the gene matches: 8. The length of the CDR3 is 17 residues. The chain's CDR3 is CASSSPGQGIMNTEAFF. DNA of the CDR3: TGTGCCAGCAGTTCCCCGGGACAGGGGATCATGAACACTGAAGCTTTCTTT.

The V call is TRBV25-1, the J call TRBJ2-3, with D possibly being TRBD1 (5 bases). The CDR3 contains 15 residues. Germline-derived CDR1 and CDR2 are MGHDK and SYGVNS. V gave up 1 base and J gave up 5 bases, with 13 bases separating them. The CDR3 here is CASSESSDSKDTQYF. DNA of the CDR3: TGTGCCAGCAGTGAATCATCCGACAGTAAAGATACGCAGTATTTT.

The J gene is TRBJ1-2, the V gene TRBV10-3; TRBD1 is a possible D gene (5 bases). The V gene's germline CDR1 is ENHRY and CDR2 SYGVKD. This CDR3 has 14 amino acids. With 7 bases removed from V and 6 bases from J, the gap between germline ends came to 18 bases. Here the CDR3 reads CAINSGTAGNGYTF. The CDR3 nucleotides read TGTGCCATCAACTCCGGGACGGCTGGCAATGGCTACACCTTC.

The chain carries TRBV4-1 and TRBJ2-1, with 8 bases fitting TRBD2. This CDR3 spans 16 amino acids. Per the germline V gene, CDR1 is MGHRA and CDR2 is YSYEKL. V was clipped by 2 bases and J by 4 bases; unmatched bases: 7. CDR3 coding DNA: TGCGCCAGCAGCCAACCAGCTAGCGGGCGATACAATGAGCAGTTCTTC. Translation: CASSQPASGRYNEQFF.

CDR3 sequence reads: CASSFSGNYYEQYF. In nucleotides, the CDR3 is TGTGCCAGCAGCTTTAGCGGGAACTACTACGAGCAGTACTTC. The gene calls are TRBV11-2 and TRBJ2-7; TRBD2 aligns across 8 bases. Unmatched junction bases numbered 4, after V lost 3 bases and J lost 3 bases. This CDR3 has 14 residues. Germline CDR1 and CDR2: SGHAT and FQNNGV.

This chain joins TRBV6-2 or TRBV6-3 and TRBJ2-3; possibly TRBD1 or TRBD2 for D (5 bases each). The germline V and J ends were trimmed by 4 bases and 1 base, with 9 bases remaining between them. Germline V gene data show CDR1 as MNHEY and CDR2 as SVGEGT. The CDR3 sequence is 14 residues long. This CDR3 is CASSSRDRTDTQYF. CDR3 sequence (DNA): TGTGCCAGCAGTTCCAGGGACCGCACAGATACGCAGTATTTT.

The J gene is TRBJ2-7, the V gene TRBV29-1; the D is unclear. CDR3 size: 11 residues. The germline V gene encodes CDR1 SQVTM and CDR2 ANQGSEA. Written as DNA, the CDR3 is TGCGCCTGGGGAACGTACTACGAGCAGTACTTC. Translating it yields CAWGTYYEQYF.

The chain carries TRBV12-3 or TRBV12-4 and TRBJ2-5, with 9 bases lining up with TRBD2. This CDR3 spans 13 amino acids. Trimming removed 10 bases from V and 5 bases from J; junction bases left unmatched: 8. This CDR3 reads CATRLAGGETQYF. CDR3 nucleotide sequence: TGTGCCACTCGACTGGCGGGAGGGGAGACCCAGTACTTC.

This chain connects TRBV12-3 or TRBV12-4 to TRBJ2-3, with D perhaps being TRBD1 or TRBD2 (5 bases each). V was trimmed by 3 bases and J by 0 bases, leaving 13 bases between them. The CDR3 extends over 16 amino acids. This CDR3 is CASSLSGASSTDTQYF. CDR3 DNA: TGTGCCAGCAGTTTGTCCGGGGCCTCTAGCACAGATACGCAGTATTTT.

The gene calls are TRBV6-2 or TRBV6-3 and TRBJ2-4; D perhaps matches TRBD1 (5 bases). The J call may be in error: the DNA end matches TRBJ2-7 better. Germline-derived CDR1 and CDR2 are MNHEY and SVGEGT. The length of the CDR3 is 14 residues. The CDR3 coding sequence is TGTGCCAGCAGAGGGGTAACGGGCTCCTACGAGCAGTACTTC. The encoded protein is CASRGVTGSYEQYF.

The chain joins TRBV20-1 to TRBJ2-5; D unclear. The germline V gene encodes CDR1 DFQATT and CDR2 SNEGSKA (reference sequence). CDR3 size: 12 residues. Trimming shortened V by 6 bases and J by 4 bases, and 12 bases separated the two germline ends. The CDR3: CSAIPPGETQYF. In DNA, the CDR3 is TGCAGTGCCATACCCCCCGGAGAGACCCAGTACTTC.

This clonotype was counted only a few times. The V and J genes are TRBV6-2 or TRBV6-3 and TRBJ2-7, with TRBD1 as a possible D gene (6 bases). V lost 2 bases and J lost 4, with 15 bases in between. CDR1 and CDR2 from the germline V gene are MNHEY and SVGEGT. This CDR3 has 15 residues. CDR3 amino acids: CASSYPQGNRYEQYF. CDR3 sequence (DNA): TGTGCCAGCAGTTACCCGCAGGGGAATAGGTACGAGCAGTACTTC.

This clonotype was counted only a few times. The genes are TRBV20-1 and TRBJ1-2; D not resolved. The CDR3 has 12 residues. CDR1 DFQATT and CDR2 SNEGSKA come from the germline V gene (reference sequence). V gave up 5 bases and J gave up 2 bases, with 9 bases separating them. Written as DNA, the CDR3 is TGCAGTGCTTCTAGCCCAAACTATGGCTACACCTTC. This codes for CSASSPNYGYTF.

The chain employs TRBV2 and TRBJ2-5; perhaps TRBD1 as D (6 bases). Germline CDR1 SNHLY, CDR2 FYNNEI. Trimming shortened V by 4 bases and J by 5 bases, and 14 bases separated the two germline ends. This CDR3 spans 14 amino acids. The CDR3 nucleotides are TGTGCCAGCAGTGCAAGGGGGAGTCGGGAGACCCAGTACTTC. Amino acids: CASSARGSRETQYF.

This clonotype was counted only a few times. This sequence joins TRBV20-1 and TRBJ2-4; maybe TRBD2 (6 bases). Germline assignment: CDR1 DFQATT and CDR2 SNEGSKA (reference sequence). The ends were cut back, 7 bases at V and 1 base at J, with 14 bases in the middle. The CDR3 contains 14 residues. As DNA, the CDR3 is TGCAGTGTCCAGACTAGTCTGGCCAAAAACATTCAGTACTTC. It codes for CSVQTSLAKNIQYF.

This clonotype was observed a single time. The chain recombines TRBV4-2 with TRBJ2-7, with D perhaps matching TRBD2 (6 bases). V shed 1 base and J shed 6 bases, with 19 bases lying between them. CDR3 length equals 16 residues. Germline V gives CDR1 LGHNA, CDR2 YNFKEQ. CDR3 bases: TGTGCCAGCAGCCAAGTATGGAAATCTGGAGGGATCGAGCAGTACTTC. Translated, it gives CASSQVWKSGGIEQYF.

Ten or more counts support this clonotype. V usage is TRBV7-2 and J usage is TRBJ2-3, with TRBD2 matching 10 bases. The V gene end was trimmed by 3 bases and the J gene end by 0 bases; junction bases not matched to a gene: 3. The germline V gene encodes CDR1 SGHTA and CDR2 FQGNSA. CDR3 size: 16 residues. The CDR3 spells CASSLGLARSTDTQYF. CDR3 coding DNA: TGTGCCAGCAGCTTGGGACTAGCGAGGAGCACAGATACGCAGTATTTT. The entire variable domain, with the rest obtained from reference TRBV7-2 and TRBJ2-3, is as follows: GAGVSQSPSNKVTEKGKDVELRCDPISGHTALYWYRQSLGQGLEFLIYFQGNSAPDKSGLPSDRFSAERTGGSVSTLTIQRTQQEDSAVYLCASSLGLARSTDTQYFGPGTRLTVL.